This T cell receptor (beta chain) was identified during a study of molecular identifiers for immune sequencing clone quantification. CD8+CD4-CCR7+CD45RA+ sorting gave the naive CD8 T cells. The CDR3 is made up of 17 amino acids. The germline V gene encodes CDR1 SGHTA and CDR2 FQGNSA. V was clipped by 5 bases and J by 2 bases, with 20 bases between them. Previously published methods and listed TCR primers were used for the bulk TCR libraries. TCRdb re-derived calls from the PCR reads in MiXCR, one entry per CDR3 protein. Of approximately 680,000 distinct CDR3 sequences listed, 25% are singletons. At least ten counts were recorded for this clonotype.

The V call is TRBV7-2, the J call TRBJ2-3; D ambiguous. The source material was naive CD8+ T cells from blood, with Jurkat cell RNA spiked in. Subset given: FACS-sorted CD8+CD4-CCR7+CD45RA+ naive T cells. This TCR was sampled from a human donor in good health. Some libraries in this study had Jurkat cell RNA spiked in. The DNA for the CDR3 is TGTGCCAGCAGCGCCCCGGATGGGGTAGACTTCACAGATACGCAGTATTTT. It specifies CASSAPDGVDFTDTQYF.